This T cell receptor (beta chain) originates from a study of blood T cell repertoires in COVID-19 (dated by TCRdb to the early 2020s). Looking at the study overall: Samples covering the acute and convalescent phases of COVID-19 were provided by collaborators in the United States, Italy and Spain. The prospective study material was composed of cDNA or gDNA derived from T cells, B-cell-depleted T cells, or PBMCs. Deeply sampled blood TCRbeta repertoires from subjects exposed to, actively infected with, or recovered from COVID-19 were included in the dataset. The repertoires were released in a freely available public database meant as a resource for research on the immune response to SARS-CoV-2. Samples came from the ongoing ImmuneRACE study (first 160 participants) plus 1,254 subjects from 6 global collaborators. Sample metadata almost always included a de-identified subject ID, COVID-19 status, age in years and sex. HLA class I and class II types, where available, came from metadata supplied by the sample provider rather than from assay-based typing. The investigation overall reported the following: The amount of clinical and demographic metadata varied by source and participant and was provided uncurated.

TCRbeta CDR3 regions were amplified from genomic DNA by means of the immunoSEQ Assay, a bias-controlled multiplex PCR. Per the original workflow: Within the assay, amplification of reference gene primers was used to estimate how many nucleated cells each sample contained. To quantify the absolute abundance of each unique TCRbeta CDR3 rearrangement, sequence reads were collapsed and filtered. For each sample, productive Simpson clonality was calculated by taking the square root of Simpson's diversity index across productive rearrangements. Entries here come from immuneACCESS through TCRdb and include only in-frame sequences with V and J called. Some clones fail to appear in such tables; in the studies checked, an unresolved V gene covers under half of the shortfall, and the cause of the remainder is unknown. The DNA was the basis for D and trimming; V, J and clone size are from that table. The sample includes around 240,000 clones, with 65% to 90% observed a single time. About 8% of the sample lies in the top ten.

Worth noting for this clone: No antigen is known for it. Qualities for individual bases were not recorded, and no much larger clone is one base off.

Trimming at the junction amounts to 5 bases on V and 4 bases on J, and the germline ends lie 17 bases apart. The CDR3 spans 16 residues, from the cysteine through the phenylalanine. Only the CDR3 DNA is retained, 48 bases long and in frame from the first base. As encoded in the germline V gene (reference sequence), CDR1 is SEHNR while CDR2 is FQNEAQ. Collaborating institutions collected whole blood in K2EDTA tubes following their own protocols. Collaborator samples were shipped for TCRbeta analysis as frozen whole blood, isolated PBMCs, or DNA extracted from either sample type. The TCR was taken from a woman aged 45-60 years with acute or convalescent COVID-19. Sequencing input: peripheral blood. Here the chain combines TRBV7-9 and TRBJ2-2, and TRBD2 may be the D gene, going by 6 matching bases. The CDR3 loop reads CASSPTASGLTGELFF. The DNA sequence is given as TGTGCCAGCAGCCCGACGGCGAGCGGGCTCACCGGGGAGCTGTTTTTT.